The 8 T cell receptor beta chains listed next were all sequenced from one sample in a study of T cell responses to AZD1222 COVID-19 vaccine (dated by TCRdb to the early 2020s). The library was obtained by the immunoSEQ multiplex PCR assay. The clones in this table, taken by TCRdb from immuneACCESS, are in-frame only. Not every clone is retained; where verified, under half of the shortfall comes from an unresolved V gene, and the cause of the rest is unknown. The sample yields about 150,000 clones; 75% to 95% were counted once. Roughly 3.1% of the sample is in the top ten clones. Per the publication, the time point label means: about 28 days (+/-7) after the second vaccine dose. This specimen was peripheral blood, taken 28 days after the second AZD1222 dose. These receptors came from an adult who received the AZD1222 COVID-19 vaccine.

The chain combines TRBV9 with TRBJ2-2, with TRBD2 matching over 10 bases. CDR3 size: 16 residues. Germline V gives CDR1 SGDLS, CDR2 YYNGEE. J lost 3 bases, V lost 2 bases, and 4 bases had no gene match. CDR3 nucleotide sequence: TGTGCCAGCAGCGTTCTAGCGGGAGAGTACACCGGGGAGCTGTTTTTT. Translation: CASSVLAGEYTGELFF.

The V and J genes are TRBV5-4 and TRBJ1-2; no clear D. Germline V gene data show CDR1 as SGHNT and CDR2 as YYREEE (reference sequence). Trimming pared 3 bases from V and 3 bases from J, leaving 12 bases between. The length of the CDR3 is 14 residues. CDR3 amino acids: CASSSVREDYGYTF. CDR3 DNA: TGTGCCAGCAGCTCGGTCCGGGAGGACTATGGCTACACCTTC. Complete variable domain (other parts from reference TRBV5-4 and TRBJ1-2): ETGVTQSPTHLIKTRGQQVTLRCSSQSGHNTVSWYQQALGQGPQFIFQYYREEENGRGNFPPRFSGLQFPNYSSELNVNALELDDSALYLCASSSVREDYGYTFGSGTRLTVV.

The V call is TRBV5-5, the J call TRBJ2-7; 8 bases match TRBD1. CDR3 length: 14 amino acids. The V gene's germline CDR1 is SGHKS and CDR2 YYEKEE (reference sequence). V dropped 2 bases and J dropped 4; count of bases not matched to a gene: 5. The CDR3 DNA is TGTGCCAGCAGCTTCCGGGACAGGCAATACGAGCAGTACTTC. It yields the protein CASSFRDRQYEQYF.

The chain uses TRBV27 and TRBJ2-3, with no clear D. Germline-derived CDR1 and CDR2 are MNHEY and SMNVEV (reference sequence). The CDR3 contains 13 residues. V was pared by 5 bases and J by 2 bases, with 8 bases between. The chain's CDR3 is CASSHPNTDTQYF. Here the CDR3 DNA reads TGTGCCAGCAGTCACCCTAACACAGATACGCAGTATTTT.

This clone was recorded a few times. CDR3 DNA sequence: TGTGCCAGCAGCCTCGGGGGCAGCTCCTACGAGCAGTACTTC. As protein: CASSLGGSSYEQYF. The chain is built from TRBV6-5 and TRBJ2-7; D may match TRBD1 or TRBD2 (6 bases each). Germline values: CDR1 MNHEY, CDR2 SVGAGI. The CDR3 totals 14 residues. V was shortened by 6 bases and J by 0 bases, with 12 bases between the two germline ends.

This chain links TRBV7-8 with TRBJ2-1; possibly TRBD1 or TRBD2 for D (5 bases each). The CDR3 spans 19 residues. Trimming cost V 1 base and J 0 bases, with 19 bases left between them. The germline V gene has CDR1 SGHVS and CDR2 FQNEAQ. The CDR3 nucleotides are TGTGCCAGCAGCTTAGGATGGGGCCTAGCAAGCTCCTCCTACAATGAGCAGTTCTTC. This encodes CASSLGWGLASSSYNEQFF.

The V gene is TRBV19, the J gene TRBJ2-6; 10 bases match TRBD1. The CDR3 length is 23 residues. Trimming cost V 3 bases and J 2 bases; bases outside gene matches: 22. Germline CDR1 reads LNHDA; CDR2 reads SQIVND (reference sequence). The DNA for the CDR3 is TGTGCCAGTAGTATGTTTGGTGTGGACCCGGGACAGGGGTTCCTTGCTGGGGCCAACGTCCTGACTTTC. It is translated as CASSMFGVDPGQGFLAGANVLTF. The whole variable domain, filled in from reference TRBV19 and TRBJ2-6, reads DGGITQSPKYLFRKEGQNVTLSCEQNLNHDAMYWYRQDPGQGLRLIYYSQIVNDFQKGDIAEGYSVSREKKESFPLTVTSAQKNPTAFYLCASSMFGVDPGQGFLAGANVLTFGAGSRLTVL.

This chain links TRBV27 with TRBJ1-1, with 9 bases that match TRBD1. The CDR3 runs to 14 residues. V shed 4 bases and J 4 bases; nucleotides not matched to a gene: 4. Germline V gene data show CDR1 as MNHEY and CDR2 as SMNVEV (reference sequence). CDR3 bases: TGTGCCAGCAGTTCGCCGGACAGGGGCACTGAAGCTTTCTTT. Protein product: CASSSPDRGTEAFF.